This TCR beta chain was observed in a study of shared clonotypes between healthy human individuals. At the level of the study: Used for every donor were three CD4 naive, three CD4 memory, two CD8 naive and one CD8 memory plate.

This CDR3 is 14 amino acids long. CDR1 is GTSNPN and CDR2 is SVGIG in the germline V gene (reference sequence). V gave up 1 base and J gave up 0 bases, with 7 bases separating them. The material for each subset, its genomic DNA, was split evenly across several immunoSEQ plates. Profiled with immunoSEQ multiplex PCR; TCRdb holds only in-frame clones, not every one. Among over a million clones, approximately 96% were seen once, and the ten largest hold approximately 1.1%. Sequenced sample: naive CD4+ T cells sorted from blood. The subset is: CD45RA+ positively selected. This sequence joins TRBV30 and TRBJ1-5, with D unresolved. This clonotype was obtained from a man aged 25-40 years in good health. The CDR3 region has the DNA TGTGCCTGGAGTGCCTCGAATAGCAATCAGCCCCAGCATTTT. Translating gives CAWSASNSNQPQHF. Together with reference TRBV30 and TRBJ1-5, the CDR3 gives the full variable domain: SQTIHQWPATLVQPVGSPLSLECTVEGTSNPNLYWYRQAAGRGLQLLFYSVGIGQISSEVPQNLSASRPQDRQFILSSKKLLLSDSGFYLCAWSASNSNQPQHFGDGTRLSIL.